The 14 T cell receptor beta chains presented below share a single source sample, sequenced in a study of neoadjuvant nivolumab and ipilimumab in lung cancer. Sequenced by immunoSEQ multiplex PCR; TCRdb stores in-frame clones only, minus some. The data show about 26,000 clones, 80% to 85% seen once. The sample was tumor tissue, taken after neoadjuvant nivolumab, alone or with ipilimumab, at or shortly before surgery. These receptors all come from an adult with non-small cell lung cancer.

This clone was counted between two and nine times. The rearrangement links TRBV6-5 to TRBJ1-2, with D possibly TRBD1 on 6 matching bases. Germline assignment: CDR1 MNHEY and CDR2 SVGAGI. V was cut by 7 bases and J by 7 bases, with 16 bases left in between. This CDR3 region has 13 residues. CDR3 sequence (DNA): TGTGCCAGCACCCCGAGAGGGGGGACTGGCTACACCTTC. The encoded protein is CASTPRGGTGYTF.

The gene calls are TRBV6-5 and TRBJ1-5; 8 bases agree with TRBD1. In germline, CDR1 is MNHEY, CDR2 SVGAGI. This CDR3 is built from 14 residues. V gave up 7 bases and J gave up 5 bases; unmatched junction bases: 7. The CDR3, as DNA: TGTGCCAGCAAGGCGACAGGGGAGTATCAGCCCCAGCATTTT. Amino acid sequence: CASKATGEYQPQHF.

CDR3 nucleotides: TGTGCCAGTAAAGCGGGGCGAAGCGCTGAAGCTTTCTTT. This translates into CASKAGRSAEAFF. The V and J genes are TRBV19 and TRBJ1-1; D is perhaps TRBD1 (5 bases). Trimming took off 7 bases at V and 6 bases at J, with 15 bases between the two ends. Germline lookup yields CDR1 LNHDA and CDR2 SQIVND (reference sequence). This CDR3 region has 13 residues.

This clone was detected only a few times. CDR3 in amino acids: CASSPQGTSLHEQYF. The CDR3 DNA reads as TGTGCCAGCTCACCCCAGGGGACTAGTCTCCACGAGCAGTACTTC. V usage is TRBV18 and J usage is TRBJ2-7; 8 bases are a match to TRBD2. This CDR3 is built from 15 residues. V lost 3 bases and J lost 5; bases outside the gene matches: 9. Germline CDR1 is KGHSH and CDR2 is LQKENI.

The chain links TRBV29-1 to TRBJ1-1; unclear D gene. The germline V gene encodes CDR1 SQVTM and CDR2 ANQGSEA. V dropped 5 bases and J dropped 0 bases, with 7 bases sitting between them. CDR3 length equals 12 residues. The CDR3, as DNA: TGCAGCGTTCGGACGGTGAACACTGAAGCTTTCTTT. It codes for CSVRTVNTEAFF.

This clone was seen only a few times. The chain recombines TRBV5-1 with TRBJ2-3; D unresolved. The V gene's germline CDR1 is SGHRS and CDR2 YFSETQ. V lost 6 bases to trimming and J lost 6 bases, with 14 bases between them. This CDR3 is built from 13 residues. CDR3 sequence (DNA): TGCGCCAGCAAGGGCTCAGCCTCCGATACGCAGTATTTT. This sequence encodes CASKGSASDTQYF.

The chain employs TRBV5-1 and TRBJ1-2; D remains ambiguous. The CDR3 loop spans 13 amino acids. Germline CDR1 and CDR2: SGHRS and YFSETQ. The V and J ends lost 0 bases and 5 bases respectively, with 8 bases between them. As DNA, the CDR3 is TGCGCCAGCAGCTTGGAGGGAATATATGGCTACACCTTC. It specifies CASSLEGIYGYTF.

This chain connects TRBV18 to TRBJ2-7; 7 bases match TRBD2. V lost 3 bases and J lost 3; bases outside the gene matches: 5. The germline V gene encodes CDR1 KGHSH and CDR2 LQKENI. The CDR3 contains 14 residues. CDR3 DNA sequence: TGTGCCAGCTCACCGTCCAGCGGGAACTACGAGCAGTACTTC. Its translation: CASSPSSGNYEQYF.

A few counts support this clone. The rearrangement uses TRBV5-1 and TRBJ2-3; no reliable D call. This CDR3 has 14 residues. CDR1 and CDR2 from the germline V gene are SGHRS and YFSETQ. V lost 0 bases and J lost 3, with 8 bases in between. The CDR3 sequence: CASSLELPTDTQYF. For the CDR3, the DNA is TGCGCCAGCAGCTTGGAGCTACCGACAGATACGCAGTATTTT.

The chain joins TRBV7-8 to TRBJ2-5, with TRBD1 matching 10 bases. CDR1 and CDR2 (germline): SGHVS, FQNEAQ. V shed 5 bases and J 3 bases; nucleotides not matched to a gene: 9. The length of the CDR3 is 16 residues. CDR3 DNA: TGTGCCAGCAGCGACCTCGGGACAGGGGTTAAAGAGACCCAGTACTTC. This gives the protein CASSDLGTGVKETQYF.

The chain carries TRBV6-6 and TRBJ2-7, with a possible D match to TRBD1 (5 bases). The germline V gene encodes CDR1 MNHNY and CDR2 SVGAGI (reference sequence). Trimming pared 2 bases from V and 6 bases from J, leaving 8 bases between. The CDR3 runs to 12 residues. This chain's CDR3 is CASSYGRAEQYF. The CDR3 nucleotides are TGTGCCAGCAGTTACGGCAGGGCCGAGCAGTACTTC.

The V call is TRBV6-5, the J call TRBJ1-2; D perhaps matches TRBD1 (5 bases). V dropped 5 bases and J dropped 2 bases, with 12 bases sitting between them. Germline V gene lookup returns CDR1 MNHEY and CDR2 SVGAGI. The CDR3 is 14 residues long. The CDR3 DNA follows: TGTGCCAGCAGTAGGGACGGACTAAACTATGGCTACACCTTC. Encoded protein: CASSRDGLNYGYTF.

This clone showed up just a few times. J is TRBJ2-5 and V is TRBV18; TRBD2 matches at 7 bases. This CDR3 is 13 amino acids long. CDR1 is KGHSH, CDR2 LQKENI, per germline. V dropped 1 base and J dropped 4; count of bases not matched to a gene: 0. Here the CDR3 reads CASSPRGGETQYF. CDR3 DNA sequence: TGTGCCAGCTCACCACGGGGGGGAGAGACCCAGTACTTC.

The J gene is TRBJ2-2, the V gene TRBV19; D possibly corresponds to TRBD2 (6 bases). V lost 9 bases and J 2 bases, leaving 13 bases between the germline ends. CDR1 and CDR2 from the germline V gene are LNHDA and SQIVND (reference sequence). The CDR3 contains 14 residues. The CDR3 spells CASQTGVNTGELFF. The CDR3 nucleotides read TGTGCCAGCCAGACGGGAGTCAACACCGGGGAGCTGTTTTTT.